These 17 T cell receptor beta chains originate from one sample sequenced in a study of siplizumab effects on memory and regulatory T cells. Sequencing used immunoSEQ multiplex PCR; TCRdb keeps in-frame clones, though not all of them. The top ten clones hold around 0.73% of a sample with 100,000 or so clones, around 92% of them seen once. Sequencing was carried out using Tregs sorted from blood. The receptors here all came from a human donor in good health.

V and J are TRBV5-6 and TRBJ1-4; 8 nucleotides align to TRBD1. The CDR3 extends over 15 amino acids. The V and J ends lost 4 bases and 4 bases, in that order; junction bases with no gene match: 6. The germline CDR1 and CDR2 sequences are SGHDT and YYEEEE. As DNA, the CDR3 is TGTGCCAGCAGCCCTACGGACAGGGATAATGAAAAACTGTTTTTT. Amino acid sequence: CASSPTDRDNEKLFF. The entire variable domain, with the rest obtained from reference TRBV5-6 and TRBJ1-4, is as follows: DAGVTQSPTHLIKTRGQQVTLRCSPKSGHDTVSWYQQALGQGPQFIFQYYEEEERQRGNFPDRFSGHQFPNYSSELNVNALLLGDSALYLCASSPTDRDNEKLFFGSGTQLSVL.

The rearrangement joins TRBV6-5 to TRBJ1-2; D remains ambiguous. Trimming took off 6 bases at V and 7 bases at J, with 12 bases between the two ends. The CDR3 is 12 amino acids. The germline V gene encodes CDR1 MNHEY and CDR2 SVGAGI. The CDR3 spells CASSRGGTGYTF. The CDR3 DNA follows: TGTGCCAGCAGCCGAGGAGGAACTGGCTACACCTTC.

V gene TRBV21-1 combines with J gene TRBJ2-3; TRBD2, as called in the table, went unchecked against the DNA. TRBV21-1 is assigned pseudogene status. This CDR3 spans 15 amino acids. For the CDR3, the DNA is TGTGCCAGCTGCTTGGTGGCCTTTGAGGAGGATACGCAGTATTTT. Its protein product is CASCLVAFEEDTQYF.

V usage is TRBV5-6 and J usage is TRBJ2-3; D uncertain. V lost 0 bases and J 4 bases, leaving 9 bases between the germline ends. Germline V CDR1 and CDR2: SGHDT, YYEEEE. CDR3 length equals 14 residues. The CDR3 DNA is TGTGCCAGCAGCTTGGTACACTCCGCAGATACGCAGTATTTT. Translating it yields CASSLVHSADTQYF.

This clone came up once. The rearrangement joins TRBV7-2 to TRBJ2-7, with TRBD1 matching over 9 bases. The CDR3 totals 15 residues. Germline V gene data show CDR1 as SGHTA and CDR2 as FQGNSA. The trim removed 2 bases at V and 7 bases at J, leaving 9 bases unmatched. DNA of the CDR3: TGTGCCAGCAGCTTATTGGGGACAGGGTGGGGGGAGCAGTACTTC. Translated: CASSLLGTGWGEQYF.

The rearrangement joins TRBV7-3 to TRBJ2-1, with TRBD2 identical over 8 bases. V gave up 3 bases and J gave up 6 bases; unmatched junction bases: 10. This CDR3 is 16 amino acids long. From germline, CDR1 is SGHTA and CDR2 FQGTGA. The CDR3 loop is CASSLRPGLVVNEQFF. DNA for the CDR3: TGTGCCAGCAGCTTGCGACCGGGACTAGTGGTCAATGAGCAGTTCTTC.

This chain links TRBV5-1 with TRBJ2-3, with unresolved D. Looked up from germline, CDR1 is SGHRS and CDR2 is YFSETQ. The length of the CDR3 is 15 residues. With 2 bases removed from V and 3 bases from J, the gap between germline ends came to 13 bases. The CDR3 protein is CASSFLDSSTDTQYF. The CDR3 DNA reads as TGCGCCAGCAGCTTCCTAGATTCTAGTACAGATACGCAGTATTTT.

The chain joins TRBV9 to TRBJ1-2; D is ambiguous. This CDR3 has 12 residues. CDR1 is SGDLS, CDR2 YYNGEE, per germline. V lost 7 bases and J 4 bases, leaving 11 bases between the germline ends. The CDR3 sequence: CASLGLGYGYTF. The CDR3 DNA reads as TGTGCCAGCCTCGGGTTGGGCTATGGCTACACCTTC.

The chain has TRBV18 and TRBJ1-5; tentative D call: TRBD1 (6 bases). Trimming removed 3 bases at V and 0 bases at J, with 15 bases between. Per the germline V gene, CDR1 is KGHSH and CDR2 is LQKENI. The CDR3 has 17 amino acids. The CDR3, as DNA: TGTGCCAGCTCACCGGCGCAGGGGAAGATTAGCAATCAGCCCCAGCATTTT. Translated, it gives CASSPAQGKISNQPQHF.

The gene calls are TRBV5-4 and TRBJ2-1; 7 bases match TRBD2. J gave up 5 bases and V 0 bases, and 11 bases lay outside the gene matches. This CDR3 spans 17 amino acids. Germline loops: CDR1 SGHNT, CDR2 YYREEE (reference sequence). CDR3 amino acids: CASSLGGLGQQNNEQFF. Here the CDR3 DNA reads TGTGCCAGCAGCTTGGGCGGACTAGGCCAGCAGAACAATGAGCAGTTCTTC. The full variable domain, with the rest looked up from reference TRBV5-4 and TRBJ2-1, is ETGVTQSPTHLIKTRGQQVTLRCSSQSGHNTVSWYQQALGQGPQFIFQYYREEENGRGNFPPRFSGLQFPNYSSELNVNALELDDSALYLCASSLGGLGQQNNEQFFGPGTRLTVL.

In this sample, this clone turned up a few times. The rearrangement uses TRBV19 and TRBJ2-7, with TRBD1 identical over 10 bases. This CDR3 spans 15 amino acids. Trimming took 1 base from V and 3 from J; bases not matched to a gene: 3. Germline values: CDR1 LNHDA, CDR2 SQIVND (reference sequence). As DNA, the CDR3 is TGTGCCAGTAGTATAGGAGACAGGGGGCTCTACGAGCAGTACTTC. Amino acid sequence: CASSIGDRGLYEQYF.

Only one count was recorded for this clone. The chain carries TRBV27 and TRBJ2-1; 8 positions match TRBD2. After removal of 3 bases from V and 3 bases from J, the junction contained 7 bases not matched to a gene. The length of the CDR3 is 16 residues. Germline V lookup: CDR1 MNHEY, CDR2 SMNVEV (reference sequence). CDR3 bases: TGTGCCAGCAGTTTGTTCGCGGGAGGTCTCTACAATGAGCAGTTCTTC. Its protein is CASSLFAGGLYNEQFF.

This sequence joins TRBV30 and TRBJ2-3; no clear D. Trimming left V 0 bases short and J 2 bases short, with 3 bases between. Per the germline V gene, CDR1 is GTSNPN and CDR2 is SVGIG (reference sequence). CDR3 length: 12 amino acids. The CDR3 protein is CAWSVVTDTQYF. CDR3 in DNA: TGTGCCTGGAGTGTAGTCACAGATACGCAGTATTTT.

The V and J genes are TRBV2 and TRBJ2-5; 7 bases align to TRBD2. CDR1 SNHLY and CDR2 FYNNEI come from the germline V gene. V shed 6 bases, J shed 2 bases, and the junction held 9 bases outside the gene matches. CDR3 length: 15 amino acids. The CDR3: CASSDRRDYQETQYF. Here the CDR3 DNA reads TGTGCCAGCAGCGACAGAAGGGACTATCAAGAGACCCAGTACTTC.

The chain links TRBV10-3 to TRBJ2-7; 7 positions agree with TRBD1. The CDR3 extends over 15 amino acids. CDR1 is ENHRY and CDR2 is SYGVKD in the germline V gene. Trimming removed 9 bases from V and 2 bases from J; junction bases left unmatched: 13. CDR3 DNA sequence: TGTGCCATTCTCAGGGCCGGGACAGACACCTACGAGCAGTACTTC. Translated, it gives CAILRAGTDTYEQYF.

The chain couples TRBV29-1 to TRBJ1-1; D is perhaps TRBD1 (5 bases). Trimming cost V 7 bases and J 5 bases, with 17 bases left between them. The CDR3 consists of 13 residues. The germline V gene has CDR1 SQVTM and CDR2 ANQGSEA. The CDR3: CSARDRGGTEAFF. The CDR3 bases are TGCAGCGCCCGAGACCGGGGGGGTACTGAAGCTTTCTTT.

This rearrangement joins TRBV30 to TRBJ1-5; D is uncertain. There are 13 residues in the CDR3. Looked up from germline, CDR1 is GTSNPN and CDR2 is SVGIG (reference sequence). Trimming shortened V by 5 bases and J by 0 bases, and 8 bases separated the two germline ends. CDR3 nucleotide sequence: TGTGCCTGGGCCCCGTTTAGCAATCAGCCCCAGCATTTT. Translation gives CAWAPFSNQPQHF. Full variable domain (remainder filled in from reference TRBV30 and TRBJ1-5): SQTIHQWPATLVQPVGSPLSLECTVEGTSNPNLYWYRQAAGRGLQLLFYSVGIGQISSEVPQNLSASRPQDRQFILSSKKLLLSDSGFYLCAWAPFSNQPQHFGDGTRLSIL.